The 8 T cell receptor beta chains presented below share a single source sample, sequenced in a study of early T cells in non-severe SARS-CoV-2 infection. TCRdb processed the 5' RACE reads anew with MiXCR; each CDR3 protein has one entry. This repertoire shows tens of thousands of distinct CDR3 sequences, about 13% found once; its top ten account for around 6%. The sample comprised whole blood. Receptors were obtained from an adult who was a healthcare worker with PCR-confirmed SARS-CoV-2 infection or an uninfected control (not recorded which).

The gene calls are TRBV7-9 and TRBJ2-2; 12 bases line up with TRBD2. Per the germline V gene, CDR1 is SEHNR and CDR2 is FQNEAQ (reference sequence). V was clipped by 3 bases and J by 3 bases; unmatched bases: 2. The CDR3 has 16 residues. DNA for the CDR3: TGTGCCAGCAGCTTTGGACTAGCGGGGTACACCGGGGAGCTGTTTTTT. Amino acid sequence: CASSFGLAGYTGELFF.

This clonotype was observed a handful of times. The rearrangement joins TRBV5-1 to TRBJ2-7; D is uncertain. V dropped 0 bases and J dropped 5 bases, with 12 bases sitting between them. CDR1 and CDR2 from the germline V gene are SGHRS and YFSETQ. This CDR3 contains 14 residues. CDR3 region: CASSLAQVGDEQYF. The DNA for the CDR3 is TGCGCCAGCAGCTTGGCCCAGGTAGGCGACGAGCAGTACTTC.

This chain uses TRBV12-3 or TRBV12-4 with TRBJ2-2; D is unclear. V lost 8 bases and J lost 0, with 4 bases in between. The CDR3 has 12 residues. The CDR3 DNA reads TGTGCCAGCCTCTCGAACACCGGGGAGCTGTTTTTT. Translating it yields CASLSNTGELFF.

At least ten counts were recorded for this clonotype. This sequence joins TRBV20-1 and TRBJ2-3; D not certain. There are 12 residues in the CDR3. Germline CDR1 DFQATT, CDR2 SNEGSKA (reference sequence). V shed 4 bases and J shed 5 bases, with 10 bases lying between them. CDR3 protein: CSAIIKGDTQYF. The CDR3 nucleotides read TGCAGTGCTATAATAAAGGGAGATACGCAGTATTTT.

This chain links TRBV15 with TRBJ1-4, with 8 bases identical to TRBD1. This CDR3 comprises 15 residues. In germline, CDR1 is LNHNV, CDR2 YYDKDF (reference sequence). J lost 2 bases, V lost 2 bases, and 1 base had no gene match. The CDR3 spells CATSRQGATNEKLFF. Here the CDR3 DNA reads TGTGCCACCAGCAGACAGGGGGCGACTAATGAAAAACTGTTTTTT.

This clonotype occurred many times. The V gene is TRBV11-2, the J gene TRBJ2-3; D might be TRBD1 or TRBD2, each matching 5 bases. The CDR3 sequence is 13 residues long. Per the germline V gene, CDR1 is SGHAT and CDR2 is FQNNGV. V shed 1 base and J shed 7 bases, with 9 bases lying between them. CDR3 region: CASSLAGTNTQYF. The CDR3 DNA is TGTGCCAGCAGCTTAGCCGGGACGAATACGCAGTATTTT.

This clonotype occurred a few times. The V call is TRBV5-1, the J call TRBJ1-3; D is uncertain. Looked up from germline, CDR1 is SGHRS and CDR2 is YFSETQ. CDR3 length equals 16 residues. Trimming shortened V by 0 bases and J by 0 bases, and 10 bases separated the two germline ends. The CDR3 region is CASSLVAGSSGNTIYF. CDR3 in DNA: TGCGCCAGCAGCTTGGTGGCAGGCTCCTCTGGAAACACCATATATTTT.

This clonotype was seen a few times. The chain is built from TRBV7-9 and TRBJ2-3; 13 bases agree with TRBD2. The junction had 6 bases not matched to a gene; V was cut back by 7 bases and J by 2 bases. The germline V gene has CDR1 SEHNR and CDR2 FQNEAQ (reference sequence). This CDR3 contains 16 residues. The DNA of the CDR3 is TGTGCCAGCACCCTGGGACTAGCGGGGTACACAGATACGCAGTATTTT. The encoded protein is CASTLGLAGYTDTQYF.